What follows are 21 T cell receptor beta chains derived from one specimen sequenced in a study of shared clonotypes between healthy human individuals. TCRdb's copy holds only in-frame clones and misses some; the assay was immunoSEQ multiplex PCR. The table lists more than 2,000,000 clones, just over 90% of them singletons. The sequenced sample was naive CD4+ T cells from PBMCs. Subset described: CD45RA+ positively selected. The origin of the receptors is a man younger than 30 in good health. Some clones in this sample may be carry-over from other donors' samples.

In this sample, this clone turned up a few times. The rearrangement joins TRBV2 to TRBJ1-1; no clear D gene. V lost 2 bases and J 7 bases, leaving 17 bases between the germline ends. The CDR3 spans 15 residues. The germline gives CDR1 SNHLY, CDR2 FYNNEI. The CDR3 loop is CASSEMGGGHFEAFF. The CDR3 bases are TGTGCCAGCAGTGAAATGGGAGGTGGGCACTTTGAAGCTTTCTTT.

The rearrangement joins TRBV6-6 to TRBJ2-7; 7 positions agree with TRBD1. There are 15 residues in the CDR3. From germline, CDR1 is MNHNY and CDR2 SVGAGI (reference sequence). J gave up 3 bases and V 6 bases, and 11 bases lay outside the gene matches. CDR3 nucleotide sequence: TGTGCCAGCAGCCCAGGTGGGGACAGCATCTACGAGCAGTACTTC. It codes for CASSPGGDSIYEQYF.

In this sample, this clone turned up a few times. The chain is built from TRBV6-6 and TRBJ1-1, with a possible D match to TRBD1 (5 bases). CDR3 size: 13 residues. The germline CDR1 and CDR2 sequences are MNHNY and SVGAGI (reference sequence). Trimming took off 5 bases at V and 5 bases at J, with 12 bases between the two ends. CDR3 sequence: CASSPTRGTEAFF. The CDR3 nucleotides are TGTGCCAGCAGTCCCACAAGGGGAACTGAAGCTTTCTTT.

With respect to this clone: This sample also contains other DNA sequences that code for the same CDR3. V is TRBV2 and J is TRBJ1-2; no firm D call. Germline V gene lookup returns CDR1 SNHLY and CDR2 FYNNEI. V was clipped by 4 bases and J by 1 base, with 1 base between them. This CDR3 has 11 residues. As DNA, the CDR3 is TGTGCCAGCAGTGGTAACTATGGCTACACCTTC. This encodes CASSGNYGYTF.

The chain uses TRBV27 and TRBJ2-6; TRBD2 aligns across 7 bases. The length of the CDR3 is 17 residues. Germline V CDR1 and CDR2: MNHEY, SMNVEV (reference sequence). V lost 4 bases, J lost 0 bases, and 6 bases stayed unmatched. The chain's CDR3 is CASSSLRGDSGANVLTF. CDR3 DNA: TGTGCCAGCAGTTCCCTCCGGGGGGACTCTGGGGCCAACGTCCTGACTTTC. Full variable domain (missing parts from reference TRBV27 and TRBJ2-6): EAQVTQNPRYLITVTGKKLTVTCSQNMNHEYMSWYRQDPGLGLRQIYYSMNVEVTDKGDVPEGYKVSRKEKRNFPLILESPSPNQTSLYFCASSSLRGDSGANVLTFGAGSRLTVL.

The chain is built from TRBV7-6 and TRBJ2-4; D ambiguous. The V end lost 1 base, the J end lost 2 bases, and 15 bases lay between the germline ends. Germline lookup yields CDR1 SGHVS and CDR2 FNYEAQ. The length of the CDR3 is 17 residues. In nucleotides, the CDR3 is TGTGCCAGCAGCTTAGTGGCTGGGTACGGGCCCAAAAACATTCAGTACTTC. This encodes CASSLVAGYGPKNIQYF.

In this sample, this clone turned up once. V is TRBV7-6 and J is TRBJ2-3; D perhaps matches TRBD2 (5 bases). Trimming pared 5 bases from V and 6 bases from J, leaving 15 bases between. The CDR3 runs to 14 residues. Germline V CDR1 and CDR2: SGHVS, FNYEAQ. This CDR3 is CASSPFRGTDTQYF. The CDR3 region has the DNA TGTGCCAGCAGCCCCTTTCGGGGAACGGATACGCAGTATTTT.

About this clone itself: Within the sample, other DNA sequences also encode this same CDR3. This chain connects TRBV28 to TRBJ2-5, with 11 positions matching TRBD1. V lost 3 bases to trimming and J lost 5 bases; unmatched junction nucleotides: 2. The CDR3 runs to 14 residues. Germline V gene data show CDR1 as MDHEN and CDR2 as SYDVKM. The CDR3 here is CASSLDRGRETQYF. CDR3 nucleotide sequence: TGTGCCAGCAGTTTGGACAGGGGGCGGGAGACCCAGTACTTC.

This CDR3 reads CASSAGVGRLGLEQYF. The CDR3 region has the DNA TGTGCCAGCAGCGCTGGTGTGGGGCGGTTGGGGCTCGAGCAGTACTTC. This sequence joins TRBV9 and TRBJ2-7; D possibly corresponds to TRBD1 (5 bases). Trimming stripped 3 bases from V and 6 bases from J, with 22 bases between. CDR3 length: 16 residues. CDR1 SGDLS and CDR2 YYNGEE come from the germline V gene.

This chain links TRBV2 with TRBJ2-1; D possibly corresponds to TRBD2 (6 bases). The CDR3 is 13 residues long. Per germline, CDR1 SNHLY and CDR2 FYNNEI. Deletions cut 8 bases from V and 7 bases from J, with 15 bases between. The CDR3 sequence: CASGREANNEQFF. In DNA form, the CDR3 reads TGTGCCAGCGGAAGGGAGGCCAATAATGAGCAGTTCTTC.

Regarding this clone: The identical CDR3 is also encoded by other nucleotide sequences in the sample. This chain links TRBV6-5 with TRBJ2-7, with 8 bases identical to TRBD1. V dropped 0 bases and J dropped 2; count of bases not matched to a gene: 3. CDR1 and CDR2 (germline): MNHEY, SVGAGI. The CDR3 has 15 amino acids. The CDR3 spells CASSYSAGGTYEQYF. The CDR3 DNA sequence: TGTGCCAGCAGTTACTCGGCAGGGGGCACCTACGAGCAGTACTTC.

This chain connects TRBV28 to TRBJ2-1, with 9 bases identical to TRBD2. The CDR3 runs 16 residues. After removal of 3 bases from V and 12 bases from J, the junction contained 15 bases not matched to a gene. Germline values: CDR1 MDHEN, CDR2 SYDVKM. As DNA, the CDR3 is TGTGCCAGCAGTTTCCCGGGACTAGCCTTCGTAGGTCGGCAGTTCTTC. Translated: CASSFPGLAFVGRQFF.

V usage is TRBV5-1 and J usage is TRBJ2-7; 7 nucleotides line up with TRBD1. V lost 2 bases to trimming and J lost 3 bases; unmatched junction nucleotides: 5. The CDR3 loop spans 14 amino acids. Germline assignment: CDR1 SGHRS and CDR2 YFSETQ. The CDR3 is CASSLQGGDYEQYF. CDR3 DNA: TGCGCCAGCAGCTTACAAGGGGGCGACTACGAGCAGTACTTC.

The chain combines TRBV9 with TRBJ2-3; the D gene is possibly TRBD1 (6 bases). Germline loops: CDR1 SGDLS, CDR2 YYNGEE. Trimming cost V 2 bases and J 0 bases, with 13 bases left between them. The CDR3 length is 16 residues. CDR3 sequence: CASSVSGQSSTDTQYF. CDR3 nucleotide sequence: TGTGCCAGCAGCGTGAGCGGACAGTCGAGCACAGATACGCAGTATTTT.

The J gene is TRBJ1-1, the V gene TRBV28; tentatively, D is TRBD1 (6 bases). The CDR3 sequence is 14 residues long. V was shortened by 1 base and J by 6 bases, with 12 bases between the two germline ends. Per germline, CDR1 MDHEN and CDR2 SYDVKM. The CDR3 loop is CASSLSTRQAEAFF. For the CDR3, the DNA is TGTGCCAGCAGTTTATCCACCCGACAGGCTGAAGCTTTCTTT.

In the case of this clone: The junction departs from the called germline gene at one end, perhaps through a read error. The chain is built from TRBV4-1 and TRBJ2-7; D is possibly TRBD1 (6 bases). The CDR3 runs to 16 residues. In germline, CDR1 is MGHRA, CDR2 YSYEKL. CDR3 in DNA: TGCGCCAGCGGCCAAGATGGCTCAGACAGGCCCTACGAGCAGTACTTC. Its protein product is CASGQDGSDRPYEQYF.

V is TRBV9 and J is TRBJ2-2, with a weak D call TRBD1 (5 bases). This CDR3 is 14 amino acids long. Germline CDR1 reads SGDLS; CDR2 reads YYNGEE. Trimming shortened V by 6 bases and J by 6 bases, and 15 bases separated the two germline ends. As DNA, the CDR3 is TGTGCCAGCACGAAAGACTCCAGGGCCGGGGAGCTGTTTTTT. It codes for CASTKDSRAGELFF.

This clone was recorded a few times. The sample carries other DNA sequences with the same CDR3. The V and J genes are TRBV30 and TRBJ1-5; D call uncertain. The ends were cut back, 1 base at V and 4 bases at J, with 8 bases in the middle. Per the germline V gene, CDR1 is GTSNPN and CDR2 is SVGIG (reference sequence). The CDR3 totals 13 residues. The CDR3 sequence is CAWSGGGNQPQHF. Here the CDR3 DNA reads TGTGCCTGGAGTGGGGGAGGGAATCAGCCCCAGCATTTT.

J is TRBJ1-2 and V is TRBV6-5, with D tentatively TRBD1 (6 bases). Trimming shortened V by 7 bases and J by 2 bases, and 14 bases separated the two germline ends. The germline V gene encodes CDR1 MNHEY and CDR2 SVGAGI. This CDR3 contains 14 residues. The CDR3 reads CASTTRQGNYGYTF. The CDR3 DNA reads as TGTGCCAGCACCACGCGGCAGGGGAACTATGGCTACACCTTC.

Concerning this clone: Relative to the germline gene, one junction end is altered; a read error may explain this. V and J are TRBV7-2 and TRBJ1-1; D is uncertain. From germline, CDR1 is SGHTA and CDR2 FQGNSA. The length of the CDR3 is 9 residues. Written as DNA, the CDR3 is TGTGCCAGCAGCTTAGTTGTTCTCTTT. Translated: CASSLVVLF.

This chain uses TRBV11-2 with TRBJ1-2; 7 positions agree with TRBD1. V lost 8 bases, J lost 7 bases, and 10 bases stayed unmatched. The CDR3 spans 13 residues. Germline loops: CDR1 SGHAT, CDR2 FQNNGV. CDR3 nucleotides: TGTGCCAGCCGAGCCGGGACAGTAGGTGGCTACACCTTC. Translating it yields CASRAGTVGGYTF.